What follows describes a single TCR beta chain. This record comes from a study of CD8 T cells in Susac syndrome. When the RNA was reverse transcribed, random hexamers were used with an input of about 0.5 to 1 ug. MiXCR was run by TCRdb on the immunoSEQ multiplex PCR reads, yielding one entry per CDR3 protein. The data contain approximately 180,000 distinct CDR3 sequences, about 94% of them singletons. After removal of 3 bases from V and 2 bases from J, the junction contained 3 bases not matched to a gene. This CDR3 comprises 14 residues. Looked up from germline, CDR1 is LGHNA and CDR2 is YNFKEQ. Blood CD8+ and CD4+ T cells underwent high-throughput TCR beta sequencing. Control patients had untreated stable or active relapsing-remitting multiple sclerosis by revised McDonald criteria. FACS was used to enrich TEMRA cells, whereas the CD8+ and CD4+ T cells were obtained by negative isolation.

The receptor was isolated from a human donor with multiple sclerosis. V is TRBV4-2 and J is TRBJ2-7; TRBD2 matches 8 bases. What was sequenced was CD4+ T cells from PBMCs. The CDR3 nucleotides read TGTGCCAGCAGCCAGGGCGGGAGGACCTACGAGCAGTACTTC. It translates to CASSQGGRTYEQYF.